The present T cell receptor beta chain was sequenced within a study of human T cells and chemical hapten exposure. Study context: The study patch tested 0.01% DPC on the upper back and read results at 6 days.

TCRdb analysed the RACE reads with MiXCR anew, one entry per CDR3 protein. The sample lists 150,000 to 200,000 distinct CDR3 sequences; roughly a quarter were seen once. As for time point: patch test 3, about 24 weeks after DPC sensitization. Treatment meaning: therapeutic diphenylcyclopropenone sensitization with weekly scalp DPC. This CDR3 is built from 11 residues. CDR1 SQVTM and CDR2 ANQGSEA come from the germline V gene. V lost 2 bases, J lost 10 bases, and 10 bases lay in between. This sequence was found in a woman in her thirties or forties with alopecia areata. Some clones in this sample may be carry-over from other donors' samples. The rearrangement uses TRBV29-1 and TRBJ2-3; D call uncertain. Here the sequenced sample was whole blood, taken in connection with sensitization to the hapten diphenylcyclopropenone (DPC). The CDR3 DNA reads as TGCAGCGTTGAACTAGTAGCAGCGCAGTATTTT. This encodes CSVELVAAQYF.